This entry lists 31 T cell receptor beta chains sequenced from one sample in a study of CD8+CD57+ T cells in acquired aplastic anemia. Genomic DNA acted as the template from which TCR beta VDJ combination and CDR3 sequence profiling were carried out. In TCRdb, the reads were re-called with MiXCR into one record per CDR3 protein. This table holds roughly 180,000 distinct CDR3 sequences, around 65% found once. The sequenced sample was sorted CD4+, CD8+, or CD8+CD57+ T cells (not recorded which) from PBMCs. These receptors were collected from a human donor with severe aplastic anemia or a healthy control (not recorded which).

The V and J genes are TRBV7-9 and TRBJ1-2; no firm D call. In germline, CDR1 is SEHNR, CDR2 FQNEAQ (reference sequence). The CDR3 sequence is 13 residues long. V was clipped by 7 bases and J by 3 bases, with 12 bases between them. CDR3 nucleotide sequence: TGTGCCAGCACCCGTAGCAGCTACTATGGCTACACCTTC. Translating it yields CASTRSSYYGYTF.

In its sample, this clonotype was seen a few times. This chain connects TRBV10-3 to TRBJ2-1; D call uncertain. Trimming took off 6 bases at V and 5 bases at J, with 11 bases between the two ends. The CDR3 contains 13 residues. The germline CDR1 and CDR2 sequences are ENHRY and SYGVKD. CDR3 in amino acids: CAIRTGSNNEQFF. The CDR3 DNA follows: TGTGCCATCAGAACCGGGTCCAACAATGAGCAGTTCTTC.

By proportion, this clonotype is medium-sized. V and J are TRBV10-3 and TRBJ1-1, with a tentative D call TRBD1 (6 bases). The CDR3 totals 16 residues. Trimming removed 0 bases at V and 6 bases at J, with 17 bases between. From germline, CDR1 is ENHRY and CDR2 SYGVKD. The CDR3 sequence is CAISESRGGKGPEAFF. CDR3 nucleotides: TGTGCCATCAGTGAGTCGAGGGGGGGAAAGGGACCTGAAGCTTTCTTT.

This rearrangement joins TRBV7-2 to TRBJ2-4, with D possibly matching TRBD2 (6 bases). This CDR3 has 11 residues. V lost 7 bases, J lost 6 bases, and 7 bases lay in between. Germline V CDR1 and CDR2: SGHTA, FQGNSA. CDR3 sequence: CASTGGNIQYF. The CDR3 region has the DNA TGTGCCAGCACCGGGGGAAACATTCAGTACTTC.

The chain has TRBV4-2 and TRBJ1-1, with D tentatively TRBD1 (6 bases). CDR3 size: 15 residues. CDR1 and CDR2 (germline): LGHNA, YNFKEQ. V lost 0 bases to trimming and J lost 3 bases, with 11 bases between them. The CDR3 DNA reads TGTGCCAGCAGCCAAGATCCGGCAGGGGACACTGAAGCTTTCTTT. Its translation: CASSQDPAGDTEAFF.

This clonotype has a count of ten or more. The gene calls are TRBV20-1 and TRBJ2-3, with 8 bases aligning to TRBD2. V shed 0 bases, J shed 5 bases, and the junction held 4 bases outside the gene matches. CDR1 and CDR2 (germline): DFQATT, SNEGSKA (reference sequence). The CDR3 totals 14 residues. As DNA, the CDR3 is TGCAGTGCTAGAGATATGCGGGGGGTAGATACGCAGTATTTT. Translation: CSARDMRGVDTQYF.

This clonotype was observed a few times. The CDR3 here is CASGPPPGTSGPYNEQFF. The CDR3 nucleotides are TGTGCTAGTGGTCCACCCCCAGGGACTAGCGGGCCTTACAATGAGCAGTTCTTC. This chain joins TRBV12-5 and TRBJ2-1, with 12 bases matching TRBD2. The V segment lost 5 bases and the J segment 4 bases; nucleotides outside the gene matches: 12. CDR3 size: 18 residues. The germline gives CDR1 LGHNT, CDR2 FRNRAP.

The V gene is TRBV7-9, the J gene TRBJ2-5; the D is unclear. The CDR3 is 14 residues long. CDR1 and CDR2 from the germline V gene are SEHNR and FQNEAQ (reference sequence). Trimming left V 2 bases short and J 0 bases short, with 7 bases between. The CDR3 region has the DNA TGTGCCAGCAGCTTACTGGCGGACCAAGAGACCCAGTACTTC. Translating it yields CASSLLADQETQYF.

This clonotype was picked up many times. The J gene is TRBJ2-1, the V gene TRBV28; the D is unclear. CDR3 size: 12 residues. V lost 5 bases and J lost 5, with 7 bases in between. Germline V gene lookup returns CDR1 MDHEN and CDR2 SYDVKM. Here the CDR3 DNA reads TGTGCCAGCAGTCCACGTGACAATGAGCAGTTCTTC. Translating gives CASSPRDNEQFF.

The chain joins TRBV12-3 or TRBV12-4 to TRBJ2-3; D is ambiguous. The CDR3 has 14 amino acids. Trimming took off 7 bases at V and 4 bases at J, with 15 bases between the two ends. CDR3 DNA sequence: TGTGCCAGCATGACGGGCGCCGAGGCAGATACGCAGTATTTT. This sequence encodes CASMTGAEADTQYF.

This chain joins TRBV4-2 and TRBJ2-3, with D unclear. V was trimmed by 0 bases and J by 2 bases, leaving 9 bases between them. This CDR3 region has 15 residues. Germline loops: CDR1 LGHNA, CDR2 YNFKEQ. The CDR3 spells CASSQDVLLTDTQYF. CDR3 nucleotide sequence: TGTGCCAGCAGCCAAGACGTCCTTCTCACAGATACGCAGTATTTT.

The chain combines TRBV15 with TRBJ2-7; D is possibly TRBD2 (6 bases). The germline V gene encodes CDR1 LNHNV and CDR2 YYDKDF (reference sequence). The CDR3 sequence is 16 residues long. The V end lost 0 bases, the J end lost 3 bases, and 15 bases lay between the germline ends. CDR3 protein: CATSRDHAGNYYEQYF. CDR3 in DNA: TGTGCCACCAGCAGAGATCACGCGGGAAATTACTACGAGCAGTACTTC.

This chain links TRBV7-8 with TRBJ2-7; 14 positions agree with TRBD2. V lost 5 bases to trimming and J lost 0 bases; unmatched junction nucleotides: 6. Germline CDR1 SGHVS, CDR2 FQNEAQ. This CDR3 contains 17 residues. This chain's CDR3 is CASSPPGLAGASYEQYF. CDR3 nucleotide sequence: TGTGCCAGCAGCCCCCCGGGACTAGCGGGAGCCTCCTACGAGCAGTACTTC.

As regards this clonotype: A junction boundary mismatches the germline segment, possibly from a read error. The chain employs TRBV5-6 and TRBJ2-1; D is undetermined. CDR1 and CDR2 (germline): SGHDT, YYEEEE. The CDR3 consists of 13 residues. The CDR3 DNA reads TGTACCAGCATGAGTGCCCTTTCCAATGAGCAGTTCTTC. This translates into CTSMSALSNEQFF.

This clonotype appeared a single time. The chain combines TRBV10-1 with TRBJ2-5, with D unclear. V lost 2 bases and J lost 5, with 15 bases in between. This CDR3 contains 15 residues. Looked up from germline, CDR1 is WNHNN and CDR2 is SYGVQD (reference sequence). CDR3 DNA: TGCGCCAGCAGTGAGGGTTTCAGTCTAGGGGAGACCCAGTACTTC. Translating it yields CASSEGFSLGETQYF.

Only a few counts were recorded for this clonotype. The chain has TRBV20-1 and TRBJ1-1; possible D gene TRBD1, 5 bases. The CDR3 is 14 amino acids. Germline V gene lookup returns CDR1 DFQATT and CDR2 SNEGSKA (reference sequence). Trimming took off 6 bases at V and 0 bases at J, with 14 bases between the two ends. This CDR3 reads CSATPGTVNTEAFF. The CDR3 DNA reads as TGCAGTGCCACCCCCGGGACGGTGAACACTGAAGCTTTCTTT.

The rearrangement joins TRBV6-4 to TRBJ2-2, with D perhaps TRBD2 (5 bases). The assigned J gene may be wrong: the sequence end matches TRBJ2-3 better. The CDR3 extends over 13 amino acids. The germline gives CDR1 MRHNA, CDR2 SNTAGT. The CDR3 loop is CASSVGVEDTQYF. CDR3 nucleotides: TGTGCCAGCAGTGTCGGGGTTGAAGATACGCAGTATTTT.

V is TRBV7-3 and J is TRBJ2-3; D is unresolved. The CDR3 loop spans 13 amino acids. Between the trimmed V and J ends, which lost 3 bases and 9 bases, there was a span of 13 bases. Germline V lookup: CDR1 SGHTA, CDR2 FQGTGA. The CDR3 region is CASSLGDADTQYF. The DNA for the CDR3 is TGTGCCAGCAGCTTGGGTGACGCGGACACGCAGTATTTT.

Concerning this clonotype itself: At one boundary the junction diverges from the germline segment, which might be a read error. The rearrangement links TRBV7-3 to TRBJ1-1; TRBD1 might be the D (6 bases). This CDR3 contains 14 residues. The germline V gene has CDR1 SGHTA and CDR2 FQGTGA. CDR3 region: CASSLAGAGTGAFF. The CDR3 DNA is TGTGCCAGCAGCTTGGCGGGGGCAGGGACTGGAGCTTTCTTT. The full variable domain, completed using reference TRBV7-3 and TRBJ1-1, is GAGVSQTPSNKVTEKGKYVELRCDPISGHTALYWYRQSLGQGPEFLIYFQGTGAADDSGLPNDRFFAVRPEGSVSTLKIQRTERGDSAVYLCASSLAGAGTGAFFGQGTRLTVV.

This clonotype was found many times. The V and J genes are TRBV7-9 and TRBJ2-7; D ambiguous. CDR3 size: 12 residues. The germline gives CDR1 SEHNR, CDR2 FQNEAQ (reference sequence). The V end lost 0 bases, the J end lost 4 bases, and 4 bases lay between the germline ends. The CDR3 reads CASSLARYEQYF. The CDR3 DNA reads TGTGCCAGCAGCTTAGCGCGGTACGAGCAGTACTTC. The variable domain in full, with the rest retrieved from reference TRBV7-9 and TRBJ2-7, is DTGVSQNPRHKITKRGQNVTFRCDPISEHNRLYWYRQTLGQGPEFLTYFQNEAQLEKSRLLSDRFSAERPKGSFSTLEIQRTEQGDSAMYLCASSLARYEQYFGPGTRLTVT.

The chain couples TRBV9 to TRBJ2-3; D not resolved. This CDR3 is built from 15 residues. Trimming left V 4 bases short and J 0 bases short, with 12 bases between. CDR1 and CDR2 from the germline V gene are SGDLS and YYNGEE. The CDR3, as DNA: TGTGCCAGCAGCCCGCGGCCTGGTAGCACAGATACGCAGTATTTT. It translates to CASSPRPGSTDTQYF.

This clonotype was recorded at least ten times. The chain is built from TRBV12-3 or TRBV12-4 and TRBJ2-1; weak D call: TRBD2 (6 bases). This CDR3 contains 14 residues. Trimming removed 2 bases from V and 10 bases from J, with 15 bases in between. This CDR3 is CASSLTSGGEEQFF. As DNA, the CDR3 is TGTGCCAGCAGTTTAACCTCCGGCGGGGAAGAGCAGTTCTTC.

This clonotype was counted at least ten times. The gene calls are TRBV4-2 and TRBJ1-2; D is ambiguous. V lost 1 base and J 5 bases, leaving 14 bases between the germline ends. The CDR3 consists of 15 residues. Looked up from germline, CDR1 is LGHNA and CDR2 is YNFKEQ. The chain's CDR3 is CASSQVSRSDYGYTF. The CDR3, as DNA: TGTGCCAGCAGCCAAGTTTCCCGGTCGGATTATGGCTACACCTTC.

This clonotype has at least ten counts. The rearrangement links TRBV7-3 to TRBJ2-2, with 15 bases fitting TRBD2. The trim removed 5 bases at V and 6 bases at J, leaving 10 bases unmatched. There are 18 residues in the CDR3. Germline-derived CDR1 and CDR2 are SGHTA and FQGTGA. CDR3 region: CASSPRTSGGAPAGELFF. The CDR3 bases are TGTGCCAGCAGCCCCCGGACTAGCGGGGGGGCCCCCGCCGGGGAGCTGTTTTTT. The complete variable domain, with remaining parts taken from reference TRBV7-3 and TRBJ2-2, reads GAGVSQTPSNKVTEKGKYVELRCDPISGHTALYWYRQSLGQGPEFLIYFQGTGAADDSGLPNDRFFAVRPEGSVSTLKIQRTERGDSAVYLCASSPRTSGGAPAGELFFGEGSRLTVL.

This clonotype was seen only once. The rearrangement links TRBV7-9 to TRBJ2-1; TRBD2 agrees at 15 bases. Germline CDR1 and CDR2: SEHNR and FQNEAQ (reference sequence). Trimming cost V 2 bases and J 8 bases; bases outside gene matches: 7. CDR3 size: 17 residues. The CDR3 DNA sequence: TGTGCCAGCAGCTTAAGGACTAGCGGGGGGGCCGCCGATGAGCAGTTCTTC. Residues: CASSLRTSGGAADEQFF.

About this clonotype: A much larger clone sits a single nucleotide away, making a read error possible. V gene TRBV28 combines with J gene TRBJ1-3; D gene unclear. The V gene's germline CDR1 is MDHEN and CDR2 SYDVKM. CDR3 length: 14 amino acids. The CDR3 sequence: CASSSEVSGNTLYF. The CDR3 DNA follows: TGTGCCAGCAGCTCGGAGGTCTCTGGAAACACCTTATATTTT.

By share of the sample, this clonotype is medium-sized. The chain carries TRBV7-8 and TRBJ1-2, with 8 positions matching TRBD1. Germline values: CDR1 SGHVS, CDR2 FQNEAQ. The CDR3 covers 15 residues. J lost 4 bases, V lost 1 base, and 5 bases had no gene match. The CDR3 here is CASSLVGQGFYGYTF. Written as DNA, the CDR3 is TGTGCCAGCAGCTTAGTTGGACAGGGCTTCTATGGCTACACCTTC.

The chain couples TRBV20-1 to TRBJ2-7; D is unresolved. V was trimmed by 3 bases and J by 2 bases, leaving 17 bases between them. Germline values: CDR1 DFQATT, CDR2 SNEGSKA (reference sequence). CDR3 length: 15 residues. The CDR3 region has the DNA TGCAGTGCTAGTTTGGGTCCCGTTGGCACCTACGAGCAGTACTTC. Its translation: CSASLGPVGTYEQYF.

CDR3 in DNA: TGTGCCAGCAGCTTAGGACAGCCCGGGGACACCGGGGAGCTGTTTTTT. It specifies CASSLGQPGDTGELFF. This sequence joins TRBV7-3 and TRBJ2-2; a possible D gene is TRBD1 (6 bases). Trimming removed 2 bases at V and 3 bases at J, with 13 bases between. CDR1 is SGHTA, CDR2 FQGTGA, per germline. The CDR3 sequence is 16 residues long. Supplemented by reference TRBV7-3 and TRBJ2-2, the full variable domain reads GAGVSQTPSNKVTEKGKYVELRCDPISGHTALYWYRQSLGQGPEFLIYFQGTGAADDSGLPNDRFFAVRPEGSVSTLKIQRTERGDSAVYLCASSLGQPGDTGELFFGEGSRLTVL.

This clonotype was detected only a few times. The V gene is TRBV7-2, the J gene TRBJ2-7; D remains ambiguous. The CDR3 is made up of 13 amino acids. Trimming took 1 base from V and 6 from J, leaving 10 bases between them. Germline values: CDR1 SGHTA, CDR2 FQGNSA. The CDR3 nucleotides read TGTGCCAGCAGCTTAGAACGAGTCCGCGAGCAGTACTTC. Its protein is CASSLERVREQYF.

V is TRBV29-1 and J is TRBJ2-1; 9 bases match TRBD2. The CDR3 runs 13 residues. The J segment lost 6 bases and the V segment lost 6 bases, leaving 6 bases of the junction unmatched. Germline V gives CDR1 SQVTM, CDR2 ANQGSEA. In nucleotides, the CDR3 is TGCAGCGTGCCGAGCGGGGGGACCAATGAGCAGTTCTTC. It codes for CSVPSGGTNEQFF.